The clone carrying this TCR beta chain was counted ten times or more. Its cognate antigen is unknown. This record belongs to a study of molecular identifiers for immune sequencing clone quantification. The study's findings and limits: Detection of one spiked Jurkat cell's TCR RNA reportedly worked in one million naive cells.

V was trimmed by 9 bases and J by 4 bases, leaving 10 bases between them. The germline gives CDR1 SEHNR, CDR2 FQNEAQ (reference sequence). This CDR3 is built from 12 residues. Previously reported methods and listed TCR primers produced the bulk TCR libraries. TCRdb re-derived calls from the PCR reads in MiXCR, one entry per CDR3 protein. The table lists about 510,000 distinct CDR3 sequences, about a fifth of them singletons. Libraries of naive CD8 cells were prepared from about 19,000 to 1,100,000 sorted cells using 10%, 30% or 50% RNA. The gene calls are TRBV7-9 and TRBJ1-3; D is uncertain. Sequencing input: naive CD8+ T cells from blood, with Jurkat cell RNA spiked in. Subset in this sample: FACS-sorted CD8+CD4-CCR7+CD45RA+ naive T cells. The TCR sequence derives from a human donor in good health. Some libraries in this study had Jurkat cell RNA spiked in. The CDR3 DNA is TGTGCCAGTGCCGGGTCCGGAAACACCATATATTTT. It yields the protein CASAGSGNTIYF. The whole variable domain, remainder taken from reference TRBV7-9 and TRBJ1-3, is DTGVSQNPRHKITKRGQNVTFRCDPISEHNRLYWYRQTLGQGPEFLTYFQNEAQLEKSRLLSDRFSAERPKGSFSTLEIQRTEQGDSAMYLCASAGSGNTIYFGEGSWLTVV.